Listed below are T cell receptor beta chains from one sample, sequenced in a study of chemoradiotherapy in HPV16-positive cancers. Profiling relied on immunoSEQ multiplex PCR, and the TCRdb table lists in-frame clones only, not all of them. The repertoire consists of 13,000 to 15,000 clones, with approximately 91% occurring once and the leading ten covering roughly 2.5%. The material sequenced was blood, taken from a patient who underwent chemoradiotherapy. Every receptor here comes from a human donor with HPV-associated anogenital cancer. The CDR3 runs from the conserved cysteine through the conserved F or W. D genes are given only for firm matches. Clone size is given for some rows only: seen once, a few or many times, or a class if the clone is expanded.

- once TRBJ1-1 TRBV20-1 TGCAGTGCCGATTTAAGAGGTGAAGCTTTCTTT CSADLRGEAFF
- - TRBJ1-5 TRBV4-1 TGCGCCAGCAGCCAATCGGTCACAGTGATCAATCAGCCCCAGCATTTT CASSQSVTVINQPQHF
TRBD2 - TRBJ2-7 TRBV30 TGTGCCTGGGCCGGGGGGGAGGAGCAGTACTTC CAWAGGEEQYF
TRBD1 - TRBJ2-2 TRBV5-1 TGCGCCACCCACAAGGGGGACAGCTCGACCGGGGAGCTGTTTTTT CATHKGDSSTGELFF
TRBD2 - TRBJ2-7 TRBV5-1 TGCGCCAGCAGCCCGGGGGGGGTGACTCCCTACGAGCAGTACTTC CASSPGGVTPYEQYF
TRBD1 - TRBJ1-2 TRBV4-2 TGTGCCAGCAGCCAAGCTATTGGGGACAGGGGGCATGGCTACACCTTC CASSQAIGDRGHGYTF
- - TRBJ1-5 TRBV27 TGTGCCAGCAGTCCCCCCGGACAGCCCCAGCATTTT CASSPPGQPQHF
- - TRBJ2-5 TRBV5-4 TGTGCCAGCAGCTTGCCGCAGACGGAGACCCAGTACTTC CASSLPQTETQYF
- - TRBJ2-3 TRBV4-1 TGCGCCAGCAGCCAAGGAGCAAGGGTTTCTTCCGATACGCAGTATTTT CASSQGARVSSDTQYF
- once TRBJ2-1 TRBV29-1 TGCAGCGTTGAAGAATTCCGGAATGAGCAGTTCTTC CSVEEFRNEQFF
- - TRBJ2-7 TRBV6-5 TGTGCCAGCAGTTCCACAGGGAGGGGAGGTTACGAGCAGTACTTC CASSSTGRGGYEQYF
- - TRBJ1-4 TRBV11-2 TGTGCCAGCAGCGCTACCCCGGGGGCAAAAGAAAAACTGTTTTTT CASSATPGAKEKLFF
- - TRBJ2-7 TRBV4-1 TGCGCCAGCAGCCAGGCCTATCGCAGGGGTAGCTCCTACGAGCAGTACTTC CASSQAYRRGSSYEQYF
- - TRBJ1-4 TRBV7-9 TGTGCCAGCAGCGAGGGGCGCGGGATCGAAAAACTGTTTTTT CASSEGRGIEKLFF
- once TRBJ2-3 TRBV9 TGTGCCAGCAGCTCTAGGCCGGGCGTACCGACCACAGATACGCAGTATTTT CASSSRPGVPTTDTQYF
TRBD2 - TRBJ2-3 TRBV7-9 TGTGCCAGCAGCTACCGACTAGCGGAGAGCACAGATACGCAGTATTTT CASSYRLAESTDTQYF
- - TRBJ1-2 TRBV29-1 TGCAGCGTCTCAACGCATCTACGCCCGGGGGAGGGCTACACCTTC CSVSTHLRPGEGYTF
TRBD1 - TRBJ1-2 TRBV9 TGTGCCAGCAGCGGACGACAGGGGGCTGAGGGCTACACCTTC CASSGRQGAEGYTF
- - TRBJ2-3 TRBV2 TGTGCCAGCAGTTACACAGATACGCAGTATTTT CASSYTDTQYF
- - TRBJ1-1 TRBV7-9 - CASSTSIGNTEAFF
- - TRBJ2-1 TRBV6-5 TGTGCCAGCAGTTACTCGGTTTCCTACAATGAGCAGTTCTTC CASSYSVSYNEQFF
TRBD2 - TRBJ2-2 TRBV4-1 TGCGCCAGCAGACAGGGGGCACTAGCGGGGGGGCCGCGAACCGGGGAGCTGTTTTTT CASRQGALAGGPRTGELFF
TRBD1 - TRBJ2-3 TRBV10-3 TGTGCCACCGAACAGGGGGCTAGGACAGATACGCAGTATTTT CATEQGARTDTQYF
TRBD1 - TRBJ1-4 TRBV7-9 TGTGCCAGCAGCTCCGGGACAGGGCTCCTGAGGGGGAATGAAAAACTGTTTTTT CASSSGTGLLRGNEKLFF
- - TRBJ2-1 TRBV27 TGTGCCAGCAGTGCATTGGGGCTAGCTGGGAGTAATGAGCAGTTCTTC CASSALGLAGSNEQFF
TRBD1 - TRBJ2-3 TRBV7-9 TGTGCCAGCAGCTTAACAGGGGGGCCCACAGATACGCAGTATTTT CASSLTGGPTDTQYF